The 16 T cell receptor beta chains reported below all come from one sample, sequenced in a study of blood T cell repertoires in COVID-19. Sequencing was performed with immunoSEQ multiplex PCR; in TCRdb, only in-frame clones are kept and a portion is missing. The repertoire holds about 81,000 clones, around nine tenths seen once, with 0.9% to 1.5% in the top ten. Sequenced sample: PBMCs or T cells enriched from blood (not recorded which). These receptors all come from a woman aged 45 to 65 with acute COVID-19.

The chain combines TRBV28 with TRBJ2-1; 9 bases fit TRBD2. This CDR3 is 14 amino acids long. Germline CDR1 reads MDHEN; CDR2 reads SYDVKM. Trimming took 2 bases from V and 4 from J; bases not matched to a gene: 0. CDR3 sequence (DNA): TGTGCCAGCAGTTTACTAGCGGGGTACAATGAGCAGTTCTTC. Translation: CASSLLAGYNEQFF.

The rearrangement links TRBV19 to TRBJ1-5; possible D gene TRBD1, 5 bases. This CDR3 spans 16 amino acids. The germline V gene has CDR1 LNHDA and CDR2 SQIVND (reference sequence). The V end was cut by 6 bases, the J end by 4 bases, with 19 bases between. CDR3 residues: CASSPILGGRNQPQHF. The CDR3 nucleotides are TGTGCCAGTAGCCCAATCCTGGGGGGAAGGAATCAGCCCCAGCATTTT.

This chain links TRBV28 with TRBJ1-5; 7 nucleotides line up with TRBD1. Germline lookup yields CDR1 MDHEN and CDR2 SYDVKM. With V trimmed by 6 bases and J by 6 bases, 14 bases remained unmatched. The length of the CDR3 is 16 residues. In DNA, the CDR3 is TGTGCCAGCAGCCAACCCCACAGGGGCCAGGGTCAGCCCCAGCATTTT. Translating it yields CASSQPHRGQGQPQHF.

CDR3 loop: CASSQGGLAGFF. CDR3 DNA: TGTGCCAGCAGCCAAGGCGGACTAGCCGGCTTCTTC. The J gene is TRBJ2-1, the V gene TRBV3-1 (or the pseudogene TRBV3-2); 8 positions agree with TRBD2. This CDR3 has 12 amino acids. Trimming at V came to 1 base and at J to 16 bases, leaving 6 bases not matched to a gene. Germline V gives CDR1 LGHDT, CDR2 YNNKEL (reference sequence).

The V and J genes are TRBV16 and TRBJ1-2; tentative D call: TRBD1 (6 bases). Trimming took 5 bases from V and 0 from J, leaving 16 bases between them. Germline V gene sequence: CDR1 KGHSY, CDR2 FQNENV. The CDR3 extends over 16 amino acids. CDR3 region: CASSSSAGVANYGYTF. The CDR3 nucleotides read TGTGCCAGCAGCTCCTCGGCAGGGGTAGCTAACTATGGCTACACCTTC.

This clone was observed a few times. This sequence joins TRBV7-2 and TRBJ2-7; 9 bases are shared with TRBD2. The germline V gene encodes CDR1 SGHTA and CDR2 FQGNSA. The CDR3 has 18 residues. The V gene end was trimmed by 2 bases and the J gene end by 0 bases; junction bases not matched to a gene: 11. In DNA form, the CDR3 reads TGTGCCAGCAGCTTACGACAAATGACTAGCGGATCCTCCTACGAGCAGTACTTC. Protein product: CASSLRQMTSGSSYEQYF.

The chain is built from TRBV29-1 and TRBJ2-2; 12 positions agree with TRBD2. The CDR3 runs 17 residues. Trimming took 7 bases from V and 2 from J; bases not matched to a gene: 11. Looked up from germline, CDR1 is SQVTM and CDR2 is ANQGSEA. CDR3 sequence (DNA): TGCAGCGCCGCTACTTACGGACTAGCGGGAAACACCGGGGAGCTGTTTTTT. Its translation is CSAATYGLAGNTGELFF.

The gene calls are TRBV4-1 and TRBJ1-1; the D gene is possibly TRBD1 (6 bases). Germline V gene lookup returns CDR1 MGHRA and CDR2 YSYEKL. The CDR3 has 17 amino acids. V was clipped by 0 bases and J by 0 bases, with 14 bases between them. The chain's CDR3 is CASSQESRTVMNTEAFF. For the CDR3, the DNA is TGCGCCAGCAGCCAAGAAAGCCGGACAGTCATGAACACTGAAGCTTTCTTT.

The rearrangement joins TRBV6-2 or TRBV6-3 to TRBJ2-5, with 13 bases aligning to TRBD2. V lost 2 bases, J lost 3 bases, and 15 bases stayed unmatched. The germline gives CDR1 MNHEY, CDR2 SVGEGT. The length of the CDR3 is 20 residues. The DNA for the CDR3 is TGTGCCAGCAGTTACCTTACTAGCGGGAGGGCCCAAACTCCGAAAGAGACCCAGTACTTC. This gives the protein CASSYLTSGRAQTPKETQYF.

The gene calls are TRBV9 and TRBJ1-1; D unclear. Trimming removed 4 bases at V and 2 bases at J, with 12 bases between. The germline gives CDR1 SGDLS, CDR2 YYNGEE. This CDR3 is 14 amino acids long. CDR3 loop: CASSPPGRNTEAFF. The CDR3 nucleotides read TGTGCCAGCAGCCCCCCGGGGAGAAACACTGAAGCTTTCTTT.

V is TRBV2 and J is TRBJ1-2; possibly TRBD1 for D (5 bases). Trimming removed 4 bases at V and 9 bases at J, with 9 bases between. Looked up from germline, CDR1 is SNHLY and CDR2 is FYNNEI. The CDR3 covers 11 residues. The CDR3 DNA reads as TGTGCCAGCAGTGGACAGAGCAGCTACACCTTC. This encodes CASSGQSSYTF.

The chain has TRBV27 and TRBJ2-1, with TRBD2 matching over 12 bases. CDR1 and CDR2 from the germline V gene are MNHEY and SMNVEV (reference sequence). This CDR3 has 16 residues. V was pared by 5 bases and J by 7 bases, with 9 bases of the junction left unmatched. CDR3 sequence reads: CASSPQTSGSSNEQFF. As DNA, the CDR3 is TGTGCCAGCAGTCCGCAGACTAGCGGGAGTTCTAATGAGCAGTTCTTC.

The gene calls are TRBV15 and TRBJ2-1, with 8 positions matching TRBD1. Trimming took 8 bases from V and 5 from J; bases not matched to a gene: 5. Germline-derived CDR1 and CDR2 are LNHNV and YYDKDF (reference sequence). The CDR3 covers 13 residues. The CDR3 reads CATRQGLNNEQFF. The CDR3 bases are TGTGCCACCCGACAGGGGCTGAACAATGAGCAGTTCTTC.

V is TRBV7-2 and J is TRBJ1-5; D is possibly TRBD1 (5 bases). In germline, CDR1 is SGHTA, CDR2 FQGNSA. Trimming removed 1 base at V and 3 bases at J, with 10 bases between. The CDR3 is 15 residues long. The CDR3 DNA reads TGTGCCAGCAGCTTAGTTTCAGGGAACAATCAGCCCCAGCATTTT. It encodes CASSLVSGNNQPQHF.

V usage is TRBV5-5 and J usage is TRBJ1-5; a weak D match, TRBD1 (6 bases). V was pared by 0 bases and J by 3 bases, with 10 bases between. The CDR3 runs to 15 residues. Germline V gives CDR1 SGHKS, CDR2 YYEKEE (reference sequence). DNA for the CDR3: TGTGCCAGCAGCTTGGGGTGGACAGCCAATCAGCCCCAGCATTTT. Its translation is CASSLGWTANQPQHF.

The CDR3 protein is CATSDFNYYGYTF. As DNA, the CDR3 is TGTGCCACCAGTGATTTTAACTACTATGGCTACACCTTC. The chain recombines TRBV24-1 with TRBJ1-2, with D hard to call. CDR3 length: 13 residues. Germline V gene sequence: CDR1 KGHDR, CDR2 SFDVKD. Trimming cost V 1 base and J 3 bases, with 5 bases left between them.